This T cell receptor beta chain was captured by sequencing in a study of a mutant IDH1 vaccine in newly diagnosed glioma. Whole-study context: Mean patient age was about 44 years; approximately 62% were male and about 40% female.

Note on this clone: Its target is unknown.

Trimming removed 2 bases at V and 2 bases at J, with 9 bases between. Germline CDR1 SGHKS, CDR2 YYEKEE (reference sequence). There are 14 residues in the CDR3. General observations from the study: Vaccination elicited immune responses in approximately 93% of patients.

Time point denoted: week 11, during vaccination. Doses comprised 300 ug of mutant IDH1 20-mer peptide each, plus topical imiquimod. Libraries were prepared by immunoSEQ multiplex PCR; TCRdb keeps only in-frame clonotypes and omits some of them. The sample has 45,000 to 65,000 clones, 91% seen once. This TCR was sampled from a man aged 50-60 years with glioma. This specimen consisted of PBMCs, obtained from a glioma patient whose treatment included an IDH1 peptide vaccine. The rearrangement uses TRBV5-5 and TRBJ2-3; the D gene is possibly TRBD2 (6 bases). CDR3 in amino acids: CASSFTSSTDTQYF. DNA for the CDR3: TGTGCCAGCAGCTTCACTAGCTCCACAGATACGCAGTATTTT. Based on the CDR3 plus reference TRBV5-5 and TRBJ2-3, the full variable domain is DAGVTQSPTHLIKTRGQQVTLRCSPISGHKSVSWYQQVLGQGPQFIFQYYEKEERGRGNFPDRFSARQFPNYSSELNVNALLLGDSALYLCASSFTSSTDTQYFGPGTRLTVL.